What follows are 14 T cell receptor beta chains derived from one specimen sequenced in a study of T cell responses to AZD1222 COVID-19 vaccine. Sequenced by immunoSEQ multiplex PCR; TCRdb stores in-frame clones only, minus some. This sample yields about 180,000 clones, of which around nine tenths are seen a single time; 7.7% belongs to the top ten. The sequencing here drew on peripheral blood, taken on day 0 of AZD1222 vaccination. The origin of the receptors is an adult in good health.

The chain recombines TRBV5-4 with TRBJ1-1; D is unresolved. V gave up 0 bases and J gave up 0 bases, with 3 bases separating them. The CDR3 spans 13 residues. Germline V gene data show CDR1 as SGHNT and CDR2 as YYREEE (reference sequence). CDR3 residues: CASSLDMNTEAFF. The DNA for the CDR3 is TGTGCCAGCAGCTTGGACATGAACACTGAAGCTTTCTTT.

The chain has TRBV10-1 and TRBJ2-2, with D perhaps matching TRBD1 (6 bases). This CDR3 contains 14 residues. V lost 7 bases to trimming and J lost 0 bases, with 9 bases between them. Germline V CDR1 and CDR2: WNHNN, SYGVQD (reference sequence). The CDR3 bases are TGCGCCAGCAAGGACAGCTCGAACACCGGGGAGCTGTTTTTT. Translating it yields CASKDSSNTGELFF.

The V and J genes are TRBV12-5 and TRBJ1-6; tentative D call: TRBD1 (5 bases). Trimming removed 3 bases from V and 8 bases from J, with 14 bases in between. CDR1 and CDR2 from the germline V gene are LGHNT and FRNRAP. CDR3 length equals 15 residues. CDR3 amino acids: CASGLPPRGDSPLHF. Here the CDR3 DNA reads TGTGCTAGTGGTTTACCCCCACGGGGGGATTCACCCCTCCACTTT.

This clone occurred a few times. V usage is TRBV6-1 and J usage is TRBJ2-1; no reliable D call. This CDR3 is 14 amino acids long. V was shortened by 1 base and J by 3 bases, with 7 bases between the two germline ends. CDR1 is MNHNS, CDR2 SASEGT, per germline. CDR3 nucleotides: TGTGCCAGCAGTGAAGATCCGGACTACAATGAGCAGTTCTTC. The encoded protein is CASSEDPDYNEQFF.

This clone was found once. The chain joins TRBV20-1 to TRBJ1-3, with D perhaps TRBD1 (5 bases). The germline V gene encodes CDR1 DFQATT and CDR2 SNEGSKA (reference sequence). The CDR3 has 17 amino acids. V lost 3 bases to trimming and J lost 0 bases, with 18 bases between them. CDR3 loop: CSASVGAQFSSGNTIYF. DNA of the CDR3: TGCAGTGCTAGTGTTGGGGCCCAGTTTAGCTCTGGAAACACCATATATTTT.

The rearrangement links TRBV6-1 to TRBJ1-2; TRBD1 matches 7 bases. V dropped 2 bases and J dropped 1; count of bases not matched to a gene: 16. CDR1 is MNHNS, CDR2 SASEGT, per germline. The CDR3 is 19 residues long. The CDR3 DNA sequence: TGTGCCAGCAGTGAAAAAGGGGCAGGGGGACCGTCATTTAACTATGGCTACACCTTC. Translation: CASSEKGAGGPSFNYGYTF.

There are a few counts of this clone. The chain uses TRBV6-5 and TRBJ1-1; TRBD1 matches at 7 bases. Per the germline V gene, CDR1 is MNHEY and CDR2 is SVGAGI. The V gene end was trimmed by 2 bases and the J gene end by 5 bases; junction bases not matched to a gene: 8. CDR3 length equals 15 residues. The CDR3: CASSYRGGWRTEAFF. For the CDR3, the DNA is TGTGCCAGCAGTTACCGAGGGGGCTGGAGGACTGAAGCTTTCTTT.

The chain employs TRBV6-6 and TRBJ2-7; D call uncertain. This CDR3 has 11 amino acids. Germline assignment: CDR1 MNHNY and CDR2 SVGAGI (reference sequence). V shed 8 bases and J shed 5 bases, with 10 bases lying between them. The CDR3 protein is CASGSIDEQYF. In DNA form, the CDR3 reads TGTGCCAGCGGTTCGATCGACGAGCAGTACTTC.

Only a few counts were recorded for this clone. The chain recombines TRBV7-9 with TRBJ2-5, with D unresolved. Trimming pared 0 bases from V and 5 bases from J, leaving 7 bases between. The CDR3 is 13 residues long. CDR1 SEHNR and CDR2 FQNEAQ come from the germline V gene (reference sequence). CDR3 in amino acids: CASSLAGLETQYF. The CDR3 DNA reads as TGTGCCAGCAGCTTAGCTGGGTTGGAGACCCAGTACTTC.

This clone was recorded a few times. The chain couples TRBV7-9 to TRBJ2-5, with 7 bases aligning to TRBD2. The V segment lost 8 bases and the J segment 1 base; nucleotides outside the gene matches: 13. CDR1 is SEHNR and CDR2 is FQNEAQ in the germline V gene (reference sequence). The CDR3 is 16 amino acids. CDR3 in amino acids: CASSDPPRGVQETQYF. The CDR3 DNA reads TGTGCCAGCTCAGACCCACCCCGGGGGGTCCAAGAGACCCAGTACTTC.

The V call is TRBV7-8, the J call TRBJ2-1, with D perhaps matching TRBD1 or TRBD2 (6 bases each). Trimming took off 6 bases at V and 6 bases at J, with 18 bases between the two ends. This CDR3 comprises 15 residues. The germline V gene encodes CDR1 SGHVS and CDR2 FQNEAQ. The CDR3 sequence is CASRGPGASTNEQFF. In DNA form, the CDR3 reads TGTGCCAGCAGGGGACCGGGGGCCAGTACCAATGAGCAGTTCTTC.

V usage is TRBV19 and J usage is TRBJ1-2; 7 bases are shared with TRBD1. This CDR3 has 14 amino acids. V trimming: 5 bases; J trimming: 0 bases; junction bases outside the gene matches: 3. Germline V gives CDR1 LNHDA, CDR2 SQIVND (reference sequence). CDR3 amino acids: CASSAGTANYGYTF. The CDR3 DNA follows: TGTGCCAGTAGTGCCGGGACAGCTAACTATGGCTACACCTTC.

The genes are TRBV4-3 and TRBJ2-1, with 7 nucleotides matching TRBD2. The CDR3 totals 12 residues. Germline CDR1 and CDR2: LGHNA and YSLEER. V lost 5 bases to trimming and J lost 9 bases; unmatched junction nucleotides: 4. DNA for the CDR3: TGCGCCAGCAGCAAAACTAGCGCTGAGCAGTTCTTC. It translates to CASSKTSAEQFF.

V usage is TRBV5-5 and J usage is TRBJ1-1; tentative D call: TRBD1 (5 bases). The V end lost 0 bases, the J end lost 5 bases, and 20 bases lay between the germline ends. Germline values: CDR1 SGHKS, CDR2 YYEKEE (reference sequence). This CDR3 has 17 amino acids. CDR3 DNA sequence: TGTGCCAGCAGCTTGGAGAGGGTTGGCAGGGAAGGAACTGAAGCTTTCTTT. Amino acid sequence: CASSLERVGREGTEAFF.